The T cell receptor beta chain described here comes from a study of cytomegalovirus exposure and HLA in healthy donors. Findings and limits, study-wide: Trimming of TCR beta V- and J-genes showed a link, identified in a later analysis, to a missense DCLRE1C variant.

Germline values: CDR1 SQVTM, CDR2 ANQGSEA. Trimming removed 5 bases at V and 2 bases at J, with 10 bases between. CDR3 length: 12 residues. This PCR relied on a set of 60 Vbeta primers and 13 Jbeta primers. Sequencing used immunoSEQ multiplex PCR; TCRdb keeps in-frame clones, though not all of them. The table shows about 160,000 clones, with around 83% occurring only once. Regarding this clone: Its antigen is not identified.

The sample was PBMCs. The J gene is TRBJ2-7, the V gene TRBV29-1; D is unclear. This receptor was taken from a man aged 18 to 35 in good health and CMV-seropositive. The CDR3 DNA reads as TGCAGCGTTCAGCTAGATCCCTACGAGCAGTACTTC. This sequence encodes CSVQLDPYEQYF.